Below, 7 T cell receptor beta chains from the same sample are listed, as sequenced in a study of cytomegalovirus exposure and HLA in healthy donors. Use of 60 Vbeta and 13 Jbeta primers characterized the PCR. Some clones are missing from TCRdb's copy, which holds only in-frame ones; the method was immunoSEQ multiplex PCR. This table holds 100,000 to 150,000 clones, about 80% found once. Sequenced: PBMCs. Receptor source: a woman aged 40 to 50 in good health and CMV-seronegative.

The CDR3 DNA follows: TGCGCCAGCAGCTCTCTAGCGGGAGGGGGGAATGAGCAGTTCTTC. It translates to CASSSLAGGGNEQFF. V is TRBV4-3 and J is TRBJ2-1; 12 bases fit TRBD2. The CDR3 loop spans 15 amino acids. J was trimmed by 7 bases and V by 5 bases; bases with no gene match: 6. Germline V CDR1 and CDR2: LGHNA, YSLEER.

The J gene is TRBJ2-7, the V gene TRBV2, with D uncertain. Trimming left V 1 base short and J 4 bases short, with 17 bases between. Germline V gives CDR1 SNHLY, CDR2 FYNNEI. This CDR3 has 16 amino acids. The CDR3 sequence is CASSEGFTAHGYEQYF. The DNA for the CDR3 is TGTGCCAGCAGTGAAGGTTTTACAGCCCACGGTTACGAGCAGTACTTC.

V is TRBV7-2 and J is TRBJ1-5; 8 bases are shared with TRBD1. This CDR3 contains 14 residues. V was clipped by 5 bases and J by 3 bases; unmatched bases: 3. Germline V gives CDR1 SGHTA, CDR2 FQGNSA. CDR3 protein: CASSQGANNQPQHF. The CDR3 nucleotides are TGTGCCAGCAGCCAGGGGGCGAACAATCAGCCCCAGCATTTT.

This chain uses TRBV7-2 with TRBJ2-7; 12 bases match TRBD2. The V segment lost 5 bases and the J segment 5 bases; nucleotides outside the gene matches: 4. The CDR3 has 14 residues. CDR1 SGHTA and CDR2 FQGNSA come from the germline V gene. The CDR3 loop is CASSQRLAGDEQYF. In DNA form, the CDR3 reads TGTGCCAGCAGCCAGAGACTAGCGGGGGACGAGCAGTACTTC.

The chain carries TRBV29-1 and TRBJ1-1; 7 positions agree with TRBD1. Trimming at V came to 4 bases and at J to 0 bases, leaving 8 bases not matched to a gene. The CDR3 has 15 residues. The germline V gene encodes CDR1 SQVTM and CDR2 ANQGSEA. The CDR3 loop reads CSVVRGTAMNTEAFF. DNA for the CDR3: TGCAGCGTTGTCAGGGGGACAGCTATGAACACTGAAGCTTTCTTT.

This chain joins TRBV5-1 and TRBJ1-2; TRBD1 aligns across 10 bases. The CDR3 covers 13 residues. The germline V gene has CDR1 SGHRS and CDR2 YFSETQ. V dropped 3 bases and J dropped 14; count of bases not matched to a gene: 10. CDR3 DNA: TGCGCCAGCAGCTCGACCGGGACAGGGGCTGTTACCTTC. Encoded protein: CASSSTGTGAVTF.

The chain carries TRBV11-2 and TRBJ1-1; 7 positions agree with TRBD1. J gave up 1 base and V 6 bases, and 8 bases lay outside the gene matches. Germline loops: CDR1 SGHAT, CDR2 FQNNGV. CDR3 size: 15 residues. The CDR3 sequence: CASRPIQGKNTEAFF. CDR3 bases: TGTGCCAGCAGACCCATACAGGGGAAGAACACTGAAGCTTTCTTT.